These 13 T cell receptor beta chains were all obtained from the same sample, sequenced in a study of spatial heterogeneity in lung cancer. MiXCR, run by TCRdb on the 5' RACE reads, gives a single entry per CDR3 protein. Among around 110,000 distinct CDR3 sequences listed, 9.5% to 15% were seen once. Time point described: blood at routine non-recurrence follow-up after resection. Extraction of whole RNA from tumor, nontumor lung or frozen PBMC preceded unsorted sequencing. The specimen was PBMCs, collected at follow-up. These receptor sequences come from a male donor with early-stage non-small cell lung cancer.

V is TRBV6-4 and J is TRBJ1-1; 8 bases are shared with TRBD1. In germline, CDR1 is MRHNA, CDR2 SNTAGT. The J segment lost 5 bases and the V segment lost 6 bases, leaving 11 bases of the junction unmatched. CDR3 length: 15 residues. The CDR3 DNA reads as TGTGCCAGCAGACGCGACAGGGGAGGTATAACTGAAGCTTTCTTT. Translating it yields CASRRDRGGITEAFF.

The rearrangement uses TRBV2 and TRBJ1-5, with 7 bases fitting TRBD1. The V segment lost 3 bases and the J segment 2 bases; nucleotides outside the gene matches: 1. Germline V lookup: CDR1 SNHLY, CDR2 FYNNEI. This CDR3 contains 14 residues. CDR3 region: CASSEDRRNQPQHF. CDR3 in DNA: TGTGCCAGCAGTGAGGACAGGCGCAATCAGCCCCAGCATTTT.

This clonotype was seen just once. This chain joins TRBV6-1 and TRBJ2-5; D possibly corresponds to TRBD2 (6 bases). Trimming stripped 1 base from V and 5 bases from J, with 11 bases between. CDR3 length: 14 amino acids. The germline CDR1 and CDR2 sequences are MNHNS and SASEGT. The CDR3 protein is CASSEGSGVETQYF. The DNA for the CDR3 is TGTGCCAGCAGTGAAGGTTCGGGGGTGGAGACCCAGTACTTC.

The gene calls are TRBV4-3 and TRBJ2-1; 11 nucleotides match TRBD2. Germline CDR1 reads LGHNA; CDR2 reads YSLEER. J gave up 4 bases and V 1 base, and 0 bases lay outside the gene matches. The CDR3 loop spans 15 amino acids. The CDR3 spells CASSQGLAGYNEQFF. CDR3 DNA sequence: TGCGCCAGCAGCCAAGGACTAGCGGGGTACAATGAGCAGTTCTTC.

The J gene is TRBJ2-1, the V gene TRBV5-6, with D tentatively TRBD1 (7 bases). V lost 4 bases to trimming and J lost 2 bases, with 13 bases between them. Germline V gives CDR1 SGHDT, CDR2 YYEEEE. The length of the CDR3 is 15 residues. The CDR3 DNA reads as TGTGCCAGCAGCCTCCAGGGGGGCCCCTACAATGAGCAGTTCTTC. Protein: CASSLQGGPYNEQFF. The complete variable domain, with remaining parts taken from reference TRBV5-6 and TRBJ2-1, reads DAGVTQSPTHLIKTRGQQVTLRCSPKSGHDTVSWYQQALGQGPQFIFQYYEEEERQRGNFPDRFSGHQFPNYSSELNVNALLLGDSALYLCASSLQGGPYNEQFFGPGTRLTVL.

On this clonotype itself: One end of the junction varies from germline; a read error may be responsible. The chain links TRBV20-1 to TRBJ2-1; 8 bases align to TRBD2. The CDR3 is made up of 13 amino acids. In germline, CDR1 is DFQATT, CDR2 SNEGSKA (reference sequence). In DNA form, the CDR3 reads TGCAGTGCGCGGACTAGCTCCCACAATGAGCAGTTCTTC. Translation gives CSARTSSHNEQFF.

This clonotype occurred a few times. The J gene is TRBJ1-5, the V gene TRBV29-1; no definite D call. V lost 7 bases to trimming and J lost 3 bases, with 13 bases between them. This CDR3 contains 13 residues. CDR1 and CDR2 (germline): SQVTM, ANQGSEA. The CDR3 is CSALGNANQPQHF. CDR3 nucleotide sequence: TGCAGCGCCCTGGGGAACGCCAATCAGCCCCAGCATTTT.

This clonotype turned up a few times. The J gene is TRBJ1-1, the V gene TRBV25-1; the D is unclear. The CDR3 covers 15 residues. Trimming pared 1 base from V and 7 bases from J, leaving 16 bases between. Germline CDR1 reads MGHDK; CDR2 reads SYGVNS. The CDR3 bases are TGTGCCAGCAGTGAATCGGGCCACTCCGAAGATGAAGCTTTCTTT. It is translated as CASSESGHSEDEAFF.

This clonotype has only a few counts. The DNA of the CDR3 is TGTGCCAGCAGTTTTCGGTTGAGGGGGGTAAACACTGAAGCTTTCTTT. Protein: CASSFRLRGVNTEAFF. This chain connects TRBV12-3 or TRBV12-4 to TRBJ1-1, with D maybe TRBD1 (6 bases). Trimming removed 3 bases from V and 2 bases from J, with 16 bases in between. The CDR3 has 16 amino acids.

This clonotype was detected a few times. The chain carries TRBV7-9 and TRBJ1-5; TRBD1 might be the D (5 bases). The germline V gene has CDR1 SEHNR and CDR2 FQNEAQ (reference sequence). Trimming pared 5 bases from V and 4 bases from J, leaving 9 bases between. The CDR3 contains 13 residues. The CDR3 sequence is CASSQTANQPQHF. In DNA, the CDR3 is TGTGCCAGCAGCCAGACAGCTAATCAGCCCCAGCATTTT.

This clonotype has only a few counts. The CDR3 sequence is CASSSLRDNGYYGYTF. In nucleotides, the CDR3 is TGTGCCAGCAGTTCCTTGAGGGACAACGGTTACTATGGCTACACCTTC. V gene TRBV28 combines with J gene TRBJ1-2, with D possibly matching TRBD1 (6 bases). V shed 4 bases and J shed 3 bases, with 18 bases lying between them. Germline CDR1 is MDHEN and CDR2 is SYDVKM. The CDR3 sequence is 16 residues long.

This clonotype was counted between two and nine times. This sequence joins TRBV29-1 and TRBJ2-2; TRBD2 might be the D (5 bases). CDR1 SQVTM and CDR2 ANQGSEA come from the germline V gene. The CDR3 covers 12 residues. Trimming stripped 2 bases from V and 8 bases from J, with 9 bases between. CDR3 DNA sequence: TGCAGCGTTGAACGGGGTGTAGGGGAGCTGTTTTTT. Protein product: CSVERGVGELFF.

This clonotype was observed a few times. V and J are TRBV7-2 and TRBJ2-3; the D is unclear. Per germline, CDR1 SGHTA and CDR2 FQGNSA. The germline V and J ends were trimmed by 5 bases and 8 bases, with 17 bases remaining between them. There are 14 residues in the CDR3. This CDR3 reads CASSQGPLPVTQYF. The CDR3 nucleotides read TGTGCCAGCAGCCAAGGGCCTCTTCCGGTTACGCAGTATTTT.